Here is one TCR beta chain with its context. The clone's antigen remains unknown. Reading the germline V gene (reference sequence) gives CDR1 LGHDT and CDR2 YNNKEL. The CDR3 measures 13 amino acids from cysteine to phenylalanine. No DNA sequence is on record. TCRdb lists the instrument as Illumina HiSeq 2000. 5'RACE template switching, by which a universal primer site and unique molecular identifiers were added, was used to make TCR beta cDNA libraries. cDNA synthesis was primed from the TCR beta constant segment and was followed by two successive PCR amplification steps. Per the authors' processing: MIGEC was used to demultiplex reads and group reads by UMI, and MiTCR was used to assemble and quantify clonotypes. To exclude erroneous sequences, any TCR cDNA sequence not supported by at least two reads was discarded. The tcR package was used for downstream repertoire analysis, and clonotypes were matched across fractions by CDR3 nucleotide sequence plus V segment. VDJmatch was used to annotate antigen specificity against VDJdb, with one amino acid substitution allowed in CDR3. TCRdb reprocessed the reads and provides one entry for every CDR3 protein sequence; no DNA is given. These V and J calls are TCRdb output, not the study's own analysis. Per the sample table, the count is a few hundred thousand distinct CDR3 sequences. Of the sample, 0.3% to 0.45% is held by the ten largest clones.

A commercial ELISA kit detecting HCMV-specific IgG in serum was used to determine HCMV serostatus. Ficoll density gradient centrifugation was used to isolate peripheral blood mononuclear cells from blood. This specimen belongs to a study of T cells expressing NK-cell markers (dated by TCRdb to 2020 to 2022). Regarding the complete study: Eight or nine donors provided sorted CD3+CD56+NKG2C+, CD3+CD56+NKG2C- and CD3+CD56-NKG2C+ T-cell subsets, whose TCR beta-chain repertoires were profiled. Among the eight sequenced donors, only one was HCMV-seronegative, while the other seven were HCMV-seropositive. All eight donors whose samples were sequenced were randomly selected healthy volunteers, three of them men and five women. The libraries were sequenced on Illumina HiSeq 2000/2500, MiSeq or NextSeq, producing 2 x 150 bp reads.

The study at large found these results: In over five donors, the dominant CD3+CD56+NKG2C+ clonotypes were among the top 10 CD8+ clonotypes and accounted for about 1.0-8% of CD8+ T cells. Whether the expanded NKG2C-expressing T cell clones were specific for HCMV antigens was left unclear. Those dominant clonotypes were again the most abundant among CD3+CD56-NKG2C+ cells in a handful of donors, at about 28.3-60.1%.

Sequenced: blood T cells: a sorted CD56 or NKG2C T cell subset, CD4+ or CD8+ T cells, or bulk PBMC T cells (not recorded which). The sequence derives from a man in his late teens or twenties in good health. Donor details come from another sample of the same person, matched by shared clones. The receptor chain draws on TRBV3-1 and TRBJ2-1. CDR3 reads: CASRLTLNNEQFF.